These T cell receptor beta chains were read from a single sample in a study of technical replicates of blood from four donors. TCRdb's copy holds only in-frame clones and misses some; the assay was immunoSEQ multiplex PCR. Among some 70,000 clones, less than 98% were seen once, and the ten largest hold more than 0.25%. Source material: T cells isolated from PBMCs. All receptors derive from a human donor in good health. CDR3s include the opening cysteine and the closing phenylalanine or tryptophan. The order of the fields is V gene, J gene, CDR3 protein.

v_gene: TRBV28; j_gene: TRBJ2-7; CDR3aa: CASNLAGAHYEQYF
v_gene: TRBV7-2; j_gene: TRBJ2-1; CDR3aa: CASSLATSRYNEQFF
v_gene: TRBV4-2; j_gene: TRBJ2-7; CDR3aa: CASSQVDRISYEQYF
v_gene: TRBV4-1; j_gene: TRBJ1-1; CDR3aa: CASSQDGGAAEAFF
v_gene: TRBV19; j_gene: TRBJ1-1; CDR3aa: CASNSGTLMNTEAFF
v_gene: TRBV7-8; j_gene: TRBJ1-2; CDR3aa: CASSHRDRANYGYTF
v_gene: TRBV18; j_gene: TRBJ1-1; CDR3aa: CASSPSDIGVGTEAFF
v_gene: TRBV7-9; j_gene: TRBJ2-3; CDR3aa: CASSLLAGGATDTQYF
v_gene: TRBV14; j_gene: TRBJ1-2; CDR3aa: CASSQFAGTGIYGYTF
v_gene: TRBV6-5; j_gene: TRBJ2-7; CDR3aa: CASSYLGQPNYEQYF
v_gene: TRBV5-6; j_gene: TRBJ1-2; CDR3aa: CASTLDVMTGQMNYGYTF
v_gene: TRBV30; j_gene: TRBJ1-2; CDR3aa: CAWSPRTGKYGYTF
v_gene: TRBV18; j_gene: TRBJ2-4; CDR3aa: CASSSGLVIQYF
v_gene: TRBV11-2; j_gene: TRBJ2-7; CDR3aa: CASSLGQGGYEQYF
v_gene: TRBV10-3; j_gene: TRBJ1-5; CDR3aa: CAISGRNSNQSQHF
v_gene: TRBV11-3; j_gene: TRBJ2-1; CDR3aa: CASRARTSGSNEQFF
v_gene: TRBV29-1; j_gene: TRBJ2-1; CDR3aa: CSGIPIRGSGEQFF
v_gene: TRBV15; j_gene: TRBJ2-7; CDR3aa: CATSSTYEQYF
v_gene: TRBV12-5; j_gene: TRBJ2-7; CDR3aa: CASGLLDSEQYF
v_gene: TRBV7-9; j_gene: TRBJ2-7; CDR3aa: CASSLGGGSYEQYF
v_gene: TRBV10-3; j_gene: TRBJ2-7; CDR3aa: CAISGQGGNSYEQYF
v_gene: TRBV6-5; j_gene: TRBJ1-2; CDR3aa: CASSRTGDYGYTF
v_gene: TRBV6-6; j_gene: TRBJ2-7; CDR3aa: CAGGLAGGEQYF
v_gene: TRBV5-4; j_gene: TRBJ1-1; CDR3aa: CASSSGTGPNTEAFF
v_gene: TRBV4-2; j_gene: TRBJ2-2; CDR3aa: CASSQSSSGATGELFF
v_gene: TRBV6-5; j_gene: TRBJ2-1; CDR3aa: CASRASSGIYNEQFF
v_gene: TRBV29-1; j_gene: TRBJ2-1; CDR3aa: CSVEPRDRGSGYNEQFF
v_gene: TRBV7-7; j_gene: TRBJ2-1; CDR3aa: CASSLVAGEDNEQFF
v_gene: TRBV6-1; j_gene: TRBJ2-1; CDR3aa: CASSERRDRNNEQFF
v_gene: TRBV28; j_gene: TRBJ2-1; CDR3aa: CASQGPYNEQFF